This T cell receptor (beta chain) was found in a study of blood T cell repertoires in COVID-19. Whole-study context: The cDNA or gDNA used as material had been derived from T cells, B-cell-depleted T cells, or PBMCs.

Original analysis: The authors estimated nucleated cell counts from reference gene primer amplification. Profiling relied on immunoSEQ multiplex PCR, and the TCRdb table lists in-frame clones only, not all of them. Clonal size and the V and J genes are those of that table, whereas D and trimming came from the DNA. This table has some 320,000 clones, approximately 89% appearing once. This clonotype originated in a woman under 40 who had recovered from COVID-19. Sequenced: peripheral blood.

The CDR3 coding sequence is TGCAGCTCATTAGCGGGGCGACCCTACAATGAGCAGTTCTTC. It is translated as CSSLAGRPYNEQFF. The chain has TRBV29-1 and TRBJ2-1, with TRBD2 matching over 8 bases. Germline lookup yields CDR1 SQVTM and CDR2 ANQGSEA. The CDR3 extends over 14 amino acids. V shed 8 bases and J 2 bases; nucleotides not matched to a gene: 8.